This TCR beta chain was recovered during a study of cytomegalovirus exposure and HLA in healthy donors. General study findings and limits: TCR beta sequences reportedly predicted the HLA-A and HLA-B alleles of most subjects accurately. The authors listed 164 TCR beta chains as cytomegalovirus-associated.

Germline V gene data show CDR1 as SGHTS and CDR2 as YDEGEE. The V end was cut by 0 bases, the J end by 0 bases, with 9 bases between. The CDR3 consists of 15 residues. A multiplex PCR was run with 60 Vbeta primers and 13 Jbeta primers. Authors' methods: Among the unique TCR beta chains that a later analysis counted, around 82 million in all, roughly 10 million were shared. Repertoires were generated with immunoSEQ multiplex PCR, while TCRdb's copy carries only in-frame clones and drops some. Clonal size and the V and J genes are those of that table, whereas D and trimming came from the DNA. The table has 280,000 or so clones, 80% to 90% seen once. Details on this clone: Its cognate antigen is unknown.

Sample: PBMCs. The V call is TRBV5-8, the J call TRBJ1-2; D unresolved. This receptor was taken from a woman aged 18-35 years in good health and CMV-seronegative. CDR3 amino acids: CASSLAWAANYGYTF. CDR3 nucleotide sequence: TGTGCCAGCAGCTTGGCCTGGGCCGCTAACTATGGCTACACCTTC.